This TCR beta chain was retrieved from a study of immune evolution from preneoplasia to lung adenocarcinoma. Study-wide findings and caveats: Later-stage lesions seemingly showed higher T cell density and diversity than normal lung. Compared with EGFR-mutant or double wild-type lesions, KRAS-mutant nodules were more clonal.

Histologic diagnosis was independently verified by two lung pathologists. V was cut by 5 bases and J by 1 base, with 14 bases left in between. This CDR3 has 16 amino acids. Germline lookup yields CDR1 ENHRY and CDR2 SYGVKD. Of note for this clone: Its antigen is not known.

TCRdb's table, derived via immunoSEQ multiplex PCR, lists solely in-frame clones and lacks some. The repertoire consists of some 9,000 clones, with nearly 80% occurring once and the leading ten covering around 12%. The chain is built from TRBV10-3 and TRBJ2-2; D may correspond to TRBD1 or TRBD2 (6 bases each). This receptor was identified in an older person with lung adenocarcinoma. Material for sequencing was FFPE lung adenocarcinoma in situ tissue. In DNA, the CDR3 is TGTGCCATCAGTCTTAGGGGGGACTTGAACACCGGGGAGCTGTTTTTT. Translating gives CAISLRGDLNTGELFF.